A selection of T cell receptor beta chains follows, all from one sample in a study of shared clonotypes between healthy human individuals. Only in-frame clones appear in the TCRdb table, and some are missing; sequencing was by immunoSEQ multiplex PCR. The data show hundreds of thousands of clones, around 67% seen once. What was sequenced was memory CD4+ T cells sorted from blood. The receptor source for this set is a woman aged 25 to 39 in good health. CDR3s include the opening cysteine and the closing phenylalanine or tryptophan. D genes are given only for firm matches. Where a row states a size, it is once, few, many or the class of an expanded clone; other rows omit it.

j_gene	v_gene	abundance	d_gene	CDR3nt	CDR3aa
TRBJ2-5	TRBV27	-	-	TGTGCCAGCAGCCAGCGGTCATGGGAGACCCAGTACTTC	CASSQRSWETQYF
TRBJ2-1	TRBV19	-	-	TGTGCCAGTACTACGTCTGCGGAGGGATTGGCCTACAATGAGCAGTTCTTC	CASTTSAEGLAYNEQFF
TRBJ2-7	TRBV6-5	-	TRBD2	TGTGCCAGCGCTCGGACTAGCGGGTACGAGCAGTACTTC	CASARTSGYEQYF
TRBJ1-2	TRBV5-1	-	-	TGCGCCAGCAGCTCCACAGGGAACTATGGCTACACCTTC	CASSSTGNYGYTF
TRBJ1-5	TRBV28	-	TRBD1	TGTGCCAGCAGTACTACAGGGGGCTGGCAGCCCCAGCATTTT	CASSTTGGWQPQHF
TRBJ1-6	TRBV7-2	many	-	TGTGCCAGCAGCTTAGATCAGGGAGCCAATTCACCCCTCCACTTT	CASSLDQGANSPLHF
TRBJ2-3	TRBV9	-	TRBD2	TGTGCCAGCAGCATAACTAGCGGGGGCACAGATACGCAGTATTTT	CASSITSGGTDTQYF
TRBJ2-5	TRBV19	-	-	TGTGCCAGTAGGGGACCGTCCCAAGAGACCCAGTACTTC	CASRGPSQETQYF
TRBJ2-7	TRBV12-1	-	-	TGTGCCAGCAGCGGACGGCCCTGCTCCTACGAGCAGTACTTC	CASSGRPCSYEQYF
TRBJ2-1	TRBV25-1	-	-	TGTGCCAGCAGTGGACCCCCCCATTCGGAAAGCTCCTACAATGAGCAGTTCTTC	CASSGPPHSESSYNEQFF
TRBJ2-2	TRBV5-4	once	-	TGTGCCAGCAGCTGGGCCGACAGGGGGGAGCTGTTTTTT	CASSWADRGELFF
TRBJ2-7	TRBV11-2	-	TRBD2	TGTGCCAGCAGCCCGGGACTAGCGGGGGCCTACGAGCAGTACTTC	CASSPGLAGAYEQYF
TRBJ1-2	TRBV6-5	-	-	TGTGCCAGCCAAGGGTATGGGGGCTACACCTTC	CASQGYGGYTF
TRBJ2-7	TRBV7-3	-	TRBD1	TGTGCCAGCAGCTTAATTCGACAGGGAGCCTACGAGCAGTACTTC	CASSLIRQGAYEQYF
TRBJ2-5	TRBV5-1	-	-	TGCGCCAGCAGCCCAGGGTTTAGTACTGAAGAGACCCAGTACTTC	CASSPGFSTEETQYF
TRBJ2-3	TRBV5-1	-	-	TGCGCCAGCAGCTTGGGAGGACGTGGCATTAGCACAGATACGCAGTATTTT	CASSLGGRGISTDTQYF
TRBJ2-5	TRBV6-6	many	TRBD2	TGTGCCAGCAGTTACTCGAACCTAGCGGAAGAGACCCAGTACTTC	CASSYSNLAEETQYF
TRBJ1-1	TRBV7-9	few	-	TGTGCCAGCAGCTTGGGGGGATCCCTGAACACTGAAGCTTTCTTT	CASSLGGSLNTEAFF
TRBJ2-1	TRBV19	-	TRBD2	TGTGCCAGTAGTCCCGGGCTAGCGGGACGCAATGAGCAGTTCTTC	CASSPGLAGRNEQFF
TRBJ2-7	TRBV14	few	TRBD2	TGTGCCAGCAGCTTGGGTACTAGCGGGAGGGCCTACGAGCAGTACTTC	CASSLGTSGRAYEQYF
TRBJ2-3	TRBV18	-	-	TGTGCCAGCTCACCAGATGAGGGTTGGAACACAGATACGCAGTATTTT	CASSPDEGWNTDTQYF
TRBJ2-7	TRBV6-1	-	TRBD1	TGTGCCAGCCTTCCGGGACAGGGAGGCGAGCAGTACTTC	CASLPGQGGEQYF
TRBJ2-2	TRBV28	-	-	TGTGCCAGCGACACGGCGAACACCGGGGAGCTGTTTTTT	CASDTANTGELFF
TRBJ1-5	TRBV6-6	-	TRBD1	TGTGCCAGCAGTTCCGGGACAGGGAGGGTATTCCCCCAGCATTTT	CASSSGTGRVFPQHF
TRBJ2-7	TRBV6-1	-	-	TGTGCCAGCAGTGAACCTGGCTACGAGCAGTACTTC	CASSEPGYEQYF
TRBJ2-5	TRBV9	-	-	TGTGCCAGCAGCGTAGGAGGTACCCAAGAGACCCAGTACTTC	CASSVGGTQETQYF
TRBJ2-1	TRBV9	-	-	TGTGCCAGCAGCGGGGAGGGGGCACCTTACAATGAGCAGTTCTTC	CASSGEGAPYNEQFF
TRBJ2-3	TRBV18	-	-	TGTGCCAGCTCACCCGCGACCGAAGCTACGCAGTATTTT	CASSPATEATQYF
TRBJ2-7	TRBV19	-	-	TGTGCCGCGGGCCGGGGAGAGCAGTACTTC	CAAGRGEQYF
TRBJ2-1	TRBV14	-	-	TGTGCCAGCAGCCAGCTCCAGGGGATCAATGAGCAGTTCTTC	CASSQLQGINEQFF
TRBJ2-6	TRBV2	-	-	TGTGCCAGGTACCCATACTCTGGGGCCAACGTCCTGACTTTC	CARYPYSGANVLTF
TRBJ2-7	TRBV5-6	many	-	TGTGCCAGCAGCTTGGTTGGGACCCCCCGGGGCGAGCAGTACTTC	CASSLVGTPRGEQYF
TRBJ2-3	TRBV5-1	-	TRBD1	TGCGCCAGCGCGACCGGGACAGGGGACGATACGCAGTATTTT	CASATGTGDDTQYF
TRBJ2-5	TRBV7-9	-	-	TGTGCCAGCAGCTTCCCTGACAGCGAGACCCAGTACTTC	CASSFPDSETQYF
TRBJ1-2	TRBV9	-	-	TGTGCCAGCAGCGTAGTAGGGGAAGGCTACACCTTC	CASSVVGEGYTF
TRBJ1-3	TRBV28	-	-	TGTGCCAGCAGTTTAGTAAGGGGTAGAGGAAACACCATATATTTT	CASSLVRGRGNTIYF
TRBJ2-7	TRBV2	-	-	TGTGCCAGCAGCGCGGGTGGGTCGGGCGAGCAGTACTTC	CASSAGGSGEQYF
TRBJ2-1	TRBV2	-	-	TGTGCCAGCATTATTTTACCAGCGAACAATGAGCAGTTCTTC	CASIILPANNEQFF
TRBJ2-3	TRBV11-2	-	TRBD2	TGTGCCAGCAGCTTAGAGTCTAGCGGGAACCCGCAGTATTTT	CASSLESSGNPQYF
TRBJ1-2	TRBV7-9	-	-	TGTGCCAGCAGCTTCAAAGGGGCTGTTGGCTACACCTTC	CASSFKGAVGYTF
TRBJ1-1	TRBV7-9	-	-	TGTGCCAGCAGCAAGGAGGAGAACACTGAAGCTTTCTTT	CASSKEENTEAFF
TRBJ1-3	TRBV29-1	-	-	TGCAGCGTTGAGGGGATCTCTGGAAACACCATATATTTT	CSVEGISGNTIYF
TRBJ2-2	TRBV19	-	TRBD2	TGTGCCAGTAGTATCGAGCGGGGATCCACCGGGGAGCTGTTTTTT	CASSIERGSTGELFF
TRBJ2-7	TRBV7-9	-	TRBD1	TGTGCCAGCAGCTTGCGGACAGGGGGTTTGGACGAGCAGTACTTC	CASSLRTGGLDEQYF
TRBJ2-7	TRBV5-1	once	TRBD1	TGCGCCAGCAGGCCCGGGACAGGACTCACCTACGAGCAGTACTTC	CASRPGTGLTYEQYF
TRBJ1-1	TRBV28	-	-	TGTGCCAGCAGTGTGAGGGGGAGAGCTTTCTTT	CASSVRGRAFF
TRBJ1-1	TRBV6-5	-	-	TGTGCCAGCAGTTACAGCCACCCGAACACTGAAGCTTTCTTT	CASSYSHPNTEAFF
TRBJ2-7	TRBV7-3	few	TRBD1	TGTGCCAGCAGCTTAATCTTATCGGACAGGTACGAGCAGTACTTC	CASSLILSDRYEQYF
TRBJ1-5	TRBV28	-	-	TGTGCCAGCAGGACGGACAGCCGCTATCAGCCCCAGCATTTT	CASRTDSRYQPQHF
TRBJ2-7	TRBV6-1	-	TRBD1	TGTGCCAGCAGTGACTGGACAGGTGGGGCCTACGAGCAGTACTTC	CASSDWTGGAYEQYF